These T cell receptor beta chains were read from a single sample in a study of blood T cell repertoires in COVID-19. Clones were sequenced by immunoSEQ multiplex PCR, and TCRdb holds only the in-frame ones, with some missing. The table has roughly 350,000 clones, about nine tenths seen once. Sequencing was done on a sample of peripheral blood. The receptors here all came from a woman in her 50s with COVID-19, enrolled during active disease. Both conserved end residues are part of each CDR3. Fields, in order: J gene, D gene, clone size, V gene, CDR3 DNA, CDR3 protein. A D gene is named only where the DNA matches it firmly. Clone size is shown for a subset of rows, as once, few, many or a class of expanded clone.

TRBJ2-1,-,-,TRBV19,TGTGCCAGTAGGTCGGGTTCCTACAATGAGCAGTTCTTC,CASRSGSYNEQFF
TRBJ1-3,-,-,TRBV18,TGTGCCAGCTCACCACAACAGAGCTCTGGAAACACCATATATTTT,CASSPQQSSGNTIYF
TRBJ1-3,-,-,TRBV3-1/TRBV3-2,TGTGCCAGCAGCGCAGGGGACCCTCGCTCTGGAAACACCATATATTTT,CASSAGDPRSGNTIYF
TRBJ1-4,TRBD1,-,TRBV5-6,TGTGCCAGCAGAGAGACAGGGGAAGGTGAAAAACTGTTTTTT,CASRETGEGEKLFF
TRBJ2-7,TRBD2,-,TRBV19,TGTGCCAGTATGAAAGTCGGACTAGCGGGCTCCTACGAGCAGTACTTC,CASMKVGLAGSYEQYF
TRBJ2-7,TRBD1,-,TRBV19,TGTGCCAGTAGTATAGCTGGGGGACAGGGGTACGAGCAGTACTTC,CASSIAGGQGYEQYF
TRBJ2-7,TRBD2,-,TRBV28,TGTGCCAGCAGTTTAGTAACTAGCGGGAGACGTGGTTACGAGCAGTACTTC,CASSLVTSGRRGYEQYF
TRBJ1-2,TRBD1,-,TRBV28,TGTGCCAGCAGCGACACTGGGACAGGGACCTATGGCTACACCTTC,CASSDTGTGTYGYTF
TRBJ1-1,-,once,TRBV19,TGTGCCAGTAGTATCACCAGGGGAGCTTTCTTT,CASSITRGAFF
TRBJ1-5,-,few,TRBV30,TGTGCCTGGGCGGTTTTCGGTTCTCATCAGCCCCAGCATTTT,CAWAVFGSHQPQHF
TRBJ2-5,TRBD2,-,TRBV11-2,TGTGCCAGCAGCTTATTTACGGGAGGATGGGTAGAGACCCAGTACTTC,CASSLFTGGWVETQYF
TRBJ2-3,TRBD2,-,TRBV6-1,TGTGCCAGCAGTGCACTAGCGGGAGTGCGGACAGATACGCAGTATTTT,CASSALAGVRTDTQYF
TRBJ1-2,-,-,TRBV9,TGTGCCAGCAGCGTAGGACAGTTCTATGGCTACACCTTC,CASSVGQFYGYTF
TRBJ2-7,TRBD2,-,TRBV7-3,TGTGCCAGCAGCTTATCGGCGGGAGGCTCCTACGAGCAGTACTTC,CASSLSAGGSYEQYF
TRBJ1-1,-,-,TRBV25-1,TGTGCCAGCAGTGAACAGAACACTGAAGCTTTCTTT,CASSEQNTEAFF
TRBJ2-7,-,-,TRBV6-5,TGTGCCAGCAGCTACGGAGGGCCCTACGAGCAGTACTTC,CASSYGGPYEQYF
TRBJ2-5,TRBD2,-,TRBV7-9,TGTGCCAGCAGCTTTAGCGGGAAACAAGAGACCCAGTACTTC,CASSFSGKQETQYF
TRBJ1-6,TRBD1,-,TRBV19,TGTGCCAGTACCGTTGCGGGACAGCCCAATTCACCCCTCCACTTT,CASTVAGQPNSPLHF
TRBJ2-7,TRBD2,-,TRBV5-6,TGTGCCAGCAGCTTGGGGCCCACTAGCGGGGGGGCTAAGCAGTACTTC,CASSLGPTSGGAKQYF
TRBJ2-1,TRBD2,once,TRBV9,TGTGCCAGCAGCGTAGGAGAGGGACTAGGCCGTTACAATGAGCAGTTCTTC,CASSVGEGLGRYNEQFF
TRBJ2-7,-,-,TRBV9,TGTGCCAGCAGCGTAGATGAGCGAAAGTCCTACGAGCAGTACTTC,CASSVDERKSYEQYF
TRBJ1-4,-,once,TRBV30,TGTGCCTGGAGTGTACCGACAACGGATAATGAAAAACTGTTTTTT,CAWSVPTTDNEKLFF
TRBJ2-1,TRBD1,few,TRBV6-5,TGTGCCAGCAAGTTCGGAGACAGGGCAGGCAATGAGCAGTTCTTC,CASKFGDRAGNEQFF
TRBJ2-3,-,-,TRBV6-5,TGTGCCAGCAGTTCAGCAGGGCTGGCTAGCACAGATACGCAGTATTTT,CASSSAGLASTDTQYF
TRBJ2-3,TRBD1,-,TRBV24-1,TGTGCCACCAGCGGCCACGGGACAGGGAGAAGAGGCGACACAGATACGCAGTATTTT,CATSGHGTGRRGDTDTQYF
TRBJ1-2,TRBD1,-,TRBV7-3,TGTGCCAGCAGCTTGGGCTCCGGGACAGGGGCCTATGGCTACACCTTC,CASSLGSGTGAYGYTF
TRBJ2-5,TRBD2,-,TRBV5-1,TGCGCCAGCAGCTTTACCGGGGGGGACAATACCCAGTACTTC,CASSFTGGDNTQYF
TRBJ2-1,-,-,TRBV16,TGTGCCAGCAGCGATGGGGGGGCAAGCCCCTACAATGAGCAGTTCTTC,CASSDGGASPYNEQFF
TRBJ1-2,-,once,TRBV6-5,TGTGCCAGCAGTCGACAGGATCCCCTCTATGGCTACACCTTC,CASSRQDPLYGYTF
TRBJ1-5,-,-,TRBV6-5,TGTGCCAGCAGTTACACCCCGGGGCAGCCCCAGCATTTT,CASSYTPGQPQHF
TRBJ1-1,TRBD1,once,TRBV14,TGTGCCAGCAGCCAAGATTGGACAGGGGACGCTTTCTTT,CASSQDWTGDAFF
TRBJ2-2,TRBD2,-,TRBV5-4,TGTGCCAGCAGCTTGGAAGCGGGAGGTGCCGGGGAGCTGTTTTTT,CASSLEAGGAGELFF
TRBJ1-1,-,-,TRBV7-9,TGTGCCAGCAGCTTCGGGGACTACACTGAAGCTTTCTTT,CASSFGDYTEAFF
TRBJ1-5,-,few,TRBV19,TGTGCCAGTAGTATAGCCCAGAATCAGCCCCAGCATTTT,CASSIAQNQPQHF
TRBJ2-1,-,-,TRBV4-3,TGCGCCAGCAGCCAAGATGGGCCCAGCGGCCGGAATGAGCAGTTCTTC,CASSQDGPSGRNEQFF
TRBJ1-5,TRBD1,-,TRBV27,TGTGCCCGAGACCCCGGGACAGCCCTCTCCGCCAGCAATCAGCCCCAGCATTTT,CARDPGTALSASNQPQHF
TRBJ2-1,TRBD2,-,TRBV4-2,TGTGCCAGCAGCCAGAATTTAGCGGGGAATGAGCAGTTCTTC,CASSQNLAGNEQFF
TRBJ1-1,TRBD1,-,TRBV6-5,TGTGCCAGCAGTCGGGACAGATTGAACACTGAAGCTTTCTTT,CASSRDRLNTEAFF
TRBJ1-6,-,-,TRBV7-9,TGTGCCAGCAGCCCCGGAGAGTATAATTCACCCCTCCACTTT,CASSPGEYNSPLHF
TRBJ2-7,TRBD1,-,TRBV11-3,TGTGCCAGCAGCCGAAGGACAGGGAAAGACGAGCAGTACTTC,CASSRRTGKDEQYF
TRBJ1-6,TRBD1,-,TRBV6-5,TGTGCCAGCAGTTACGGGCTGGGAACAGGGGGTTCACCCCTCCACTTT,CASSYGLGTGGSPLHF
TRBJ1-3,-,few,TRBV7-9,TGTGCCAGTCGGGGGGAGAAGGCTGGAAACACCATATATTTT,CASRGEKAGNTIYF
TRBJ2-2,-,-,TRBV5-1,TGCGCCAGCAGCTTGGCGGCAGGGGTCCTGCCTGAGCTGTTTTTT,CASSLAAGVLPELFF
TRBJ1-1,-,-,TRBV9,TGTGCCAGCAGCGTGGGACATTCGAACACTGAAGCTTTCTTT,CASSVGHSNTEAFF
TRBJ2-7,-,once,TRBV5-1,TGCGCCAGCAGCCGTCAACGTCATAGCGGAAAGACCCCCTCCTACGAGCAGTACTTC,CASSRQRHSGKTPSYEQYF
TRBJ1-6,-,-,TRBV27,TGTGCCAGCAGTTTCGGGGAGTATAATTCACCCCTCCACTTT,CASSFGEYNSPLHF
TRBJ2-2,TRBD2,-,TRBV7-2,TGTGCCAGCAGCTTGCGGACTAGTGGCACCGGGGAGCTGTTTTTT,CASSLRTSGTGELFF
TRBJ1-1,-,-,TRBV3-1/TRBV3-2,TGTGCCAGCAGCCAGACATTGAACACTGAAGCTTTCTTT,CASSQTLNTEAFF
TRBJ2-7,TRBD2,once,TRBV7-8,TGTGCCAGCAGCTTACCGGGACTAGGGGCTTACGAGCAGTACTTC,CASSLPGLGAYEQYF
TRBJ2-1,-,-,TRBV27,TGTGCCAGCAAGCAGGTTGGGGAGCAGTTCTTC,CASKQVGEQFF
TRBJ2-2,TRBD2,once,TRBV7-9,TGTGCCAGCAGCCCCCTCCGCGGGGGGCGCCCCGGGGAGCTGTTTTTT,CASSPLRGGRPGELFF
TRBJ1-1,-,-,TRBV28,TGTGCCAGCAGTTTAGTCATGAGGAACACTGAAGCTTTCTTT,CASSLVMRNTEAFF
TRBJ2-4,-,-,TRBV30,TGTGCCTGGAGTGCCGGGTCACTAGCCAAAAACATTCAGTACTTC,CAWSAGSLAKNIQYF
TRBJ1-5,-,-,TRBV4-1,TGCGCCAGCAGCCACCCGGGAGGGAATCAGCCCCAGCATTTT,CASSHPGGNQPQHF
TRBJ1-5,-,-,TRBV5-8,TGTGCCAGCCAGGAAGCTTGGTCGACAGGACCTCATCAGCCCCAGCATTTT,CASQEAWSTGPHQPQHF